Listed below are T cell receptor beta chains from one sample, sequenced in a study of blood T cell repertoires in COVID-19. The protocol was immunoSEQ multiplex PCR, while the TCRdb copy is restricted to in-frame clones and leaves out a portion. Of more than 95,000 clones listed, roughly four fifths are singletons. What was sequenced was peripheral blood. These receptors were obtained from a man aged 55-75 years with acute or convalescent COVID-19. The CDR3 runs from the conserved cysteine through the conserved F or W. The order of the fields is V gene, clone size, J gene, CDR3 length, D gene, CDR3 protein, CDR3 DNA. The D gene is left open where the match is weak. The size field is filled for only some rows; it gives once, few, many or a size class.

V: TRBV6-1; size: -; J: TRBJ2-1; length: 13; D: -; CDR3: CASSEVVGNEQFF; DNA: TGTGCCAGCAGTGAAGTAGTCGGGAATGAGCAGTTCTTC
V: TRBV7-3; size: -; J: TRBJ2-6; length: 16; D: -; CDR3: CASSQGSGAGANVLTF; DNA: TGTGCCAGCAGCCAAGGGTCGGGGGCTGGGGCCAACGTCCTGACTTTC
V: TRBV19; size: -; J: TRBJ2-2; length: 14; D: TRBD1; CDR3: CASRGGQGIGELFF; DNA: TGTGCCAGTAGAGGCGGACAGGGGATCGGGGAGCTGTTTTTT
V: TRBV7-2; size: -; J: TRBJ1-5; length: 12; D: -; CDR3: CASSQGNQPQHF; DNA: TGTGCCAGCAGCCAGGGGAATCAGCCCCAGCATTTT
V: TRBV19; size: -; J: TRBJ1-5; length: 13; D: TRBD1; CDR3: CASGRQGDQPQHF; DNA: TGTGCCAGTGGGAGACAGGGCGACCAGCCCCAGCATTTT
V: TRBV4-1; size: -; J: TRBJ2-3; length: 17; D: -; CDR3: CASSQEGSLLSTDTQYF; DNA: TGCGCCAGCAGCCAAGAAGGCAGCCTACTAAGCACAGATACGCAGTATTTT
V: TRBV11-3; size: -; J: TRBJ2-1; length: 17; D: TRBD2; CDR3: CASSLDISGGLYNEQFF; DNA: TGTGCCAGCAGCTTAGATATTAGCGGGGGGCTCTACAATGAGCAGTTCTTC
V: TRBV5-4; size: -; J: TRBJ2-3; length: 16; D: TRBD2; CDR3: CASSDQAGGLTDTQYF; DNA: TGTGCCAGCAGCGATCAAGCGGGAGGGCTAACAGATACGCAGTATTTT
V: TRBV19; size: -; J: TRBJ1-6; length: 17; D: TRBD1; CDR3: CASSMWGQSSYNSPLHF; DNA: TGTGCCAGTAGTATGTGGGGACAGAGCTCCTATAATTCACCCCTCCACTTT
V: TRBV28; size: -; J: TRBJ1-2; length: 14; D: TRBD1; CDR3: CASWWAGGSYGYTF; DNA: TGTGCCAGCTGGTGGGCAGGGGGCAGCTATGGCTACACCTTC
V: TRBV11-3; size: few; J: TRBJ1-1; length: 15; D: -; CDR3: CASKLGDTGDAEAFF; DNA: TGTGCCAGCAAGTTAGGGGACACCGGGGACGCTGAAGCTTTCTTT
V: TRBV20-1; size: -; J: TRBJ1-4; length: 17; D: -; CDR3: CSASLRGTRATNEKLFF; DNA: TGCAGTGCTAGTTTGCGGGGGACCCGGGCAACTAATGAAAAACTGTTTTTT
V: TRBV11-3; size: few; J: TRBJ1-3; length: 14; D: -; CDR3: CASSFATSGNTIYF; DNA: TGTGCCAGCAGCTTCGCTACCTCTGGAAACACCATATATTTT
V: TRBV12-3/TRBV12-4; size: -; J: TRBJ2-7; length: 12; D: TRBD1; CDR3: CASSSQGGEQYF; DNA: TGTGCCAGCAGCTCACAGGGGGGCGAGCAGTACTTC
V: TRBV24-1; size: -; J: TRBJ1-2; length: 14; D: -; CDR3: CATSDAGASYGYTF; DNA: TGTGCCACCAGTGATGCGGGCGCGAGCTATGGCTACACCTTC
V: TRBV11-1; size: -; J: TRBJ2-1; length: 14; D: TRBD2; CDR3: CASGPGLAYNEQFF; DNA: TGTGCCTCGGGTCCGGGACTAGCTTACAATGAGCAGTTCTTC
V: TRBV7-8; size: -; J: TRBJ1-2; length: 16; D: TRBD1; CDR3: CASSLWGEGGVDGYTF; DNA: TGTGCCAGCAGCTTATGGGGCGAAGGGGGCGTCGATGGCTACACCTTC
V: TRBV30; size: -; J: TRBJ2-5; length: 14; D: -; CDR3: CAWIPGPGGETQYF; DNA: TGTGCCTGGATCCCTGGGCCCGGAGGGGAGACCCAGTACTTC
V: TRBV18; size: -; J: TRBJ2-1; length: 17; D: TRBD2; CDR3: CASSPDSGTSGYNEQFF; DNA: TGTGCCAGCTCACCAGACTCCGGGACTAGCGGATACAATGAGCAGTTCTTC
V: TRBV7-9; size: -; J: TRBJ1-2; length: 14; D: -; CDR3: CASSLRGGNFGYTF; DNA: TGTGCCAGCAGCTTAAGAGGGGGAAACTTTGGCTACACCTTC
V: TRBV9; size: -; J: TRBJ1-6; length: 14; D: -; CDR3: CASSSQFRLSPLHF; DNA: TGTGCCAGCAGCTCCCAATTCAGGCTTTCACCCCTCCACTTT
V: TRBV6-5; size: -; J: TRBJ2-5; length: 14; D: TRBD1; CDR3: CASTRTGGRETQYF; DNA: TGTGCCAGCACTCGGACAGGGGGAAGAGAGACCCAGTACTTC
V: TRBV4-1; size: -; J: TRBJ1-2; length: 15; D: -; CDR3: CASSQEQQKLYGYTF; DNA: TGCGCCAGCAGCCAAGAACAACAGAAACTCTATGGCTACACCTTC
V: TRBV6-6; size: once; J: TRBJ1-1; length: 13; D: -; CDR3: CASNLQGNTEAFF; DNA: TGTGCCAGCAACCTACAGGGGAACACTGAAGCTTTCTTT
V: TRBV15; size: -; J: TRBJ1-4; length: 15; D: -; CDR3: CATSRGESTNEKLFF; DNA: TGTGCCACCAGCAGAGGGGAGAGCACTAATGAAAAACTGTTTTTT
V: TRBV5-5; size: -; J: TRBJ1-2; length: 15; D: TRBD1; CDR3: CASSPRGQGPGGYTF; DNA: TGTGCCAGCAGCCCGAGGGGGCAGGGCCCGGGGGGCTACACCTTC
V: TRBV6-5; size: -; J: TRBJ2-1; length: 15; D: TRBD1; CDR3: CASSTTGAAYNEQFF; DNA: TGTGCCAGCAGTACCACAGGGGCCGCCTACAATGAGCAGTTCTTC
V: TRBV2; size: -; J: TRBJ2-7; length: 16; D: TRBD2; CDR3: CASSSFGTSVSYEQYF; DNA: TGTGCCAGCAGTAGTTTTGGCACTAGCGTTTCCTACGAGCAGTACTTC
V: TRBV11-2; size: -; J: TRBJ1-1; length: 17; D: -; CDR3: CASSFIQGLVRGTEAFF; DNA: TGTGCCAGCAGCTTTATACAGGGTTTGGTTAGGGGCACTGAAGCTTTCTTT
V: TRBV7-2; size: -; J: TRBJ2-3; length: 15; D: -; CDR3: CASSLTGGAQPTQYF; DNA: TGTGCCAGCAGCTTAACAGGTGGGGCGCAACCTACGCAGTATTTT
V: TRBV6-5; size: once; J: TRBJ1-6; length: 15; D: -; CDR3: CASSLITSRNSPLHF; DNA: TGTGCCAGCAGCCTCATTACGAGTCGGAATTCACCCCTCCACTTT
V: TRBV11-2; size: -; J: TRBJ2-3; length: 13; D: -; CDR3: CASSLALADTQYF; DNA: TGTGCCAGCAGCTTAGCCCTAGCAGATACGCAGTATTTT
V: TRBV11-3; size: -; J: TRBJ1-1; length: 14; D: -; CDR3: CASSLQTGNTEAFF; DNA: TGTGCCAGCAGCTTACAGACAGGGAACACTGAAGCTTTCTTT
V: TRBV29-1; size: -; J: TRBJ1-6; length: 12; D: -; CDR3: CSVRTANSPLHF; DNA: TGCAGCGTTCGGACAGCCAATTCACCCCTCCACTTT
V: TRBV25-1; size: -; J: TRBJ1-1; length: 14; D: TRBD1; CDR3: CASSELGGRGLAFF; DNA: TGTGCCAGCAGTGAATTAGGGGGTAGGGGGCTCGCTTTCTTT
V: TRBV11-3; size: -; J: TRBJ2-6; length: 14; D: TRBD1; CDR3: CASTGGSGANVLTF; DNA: TGTGCCAGCACAGGGGGCTCTGGGGCCAACGTCCTGACTTTC
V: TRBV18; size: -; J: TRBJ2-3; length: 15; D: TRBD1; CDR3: CASSGGQGLTDTQYF; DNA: TGTGCCAGCTCGGGGGGACAGGGGTTGACAGATACGCAGTATTTT
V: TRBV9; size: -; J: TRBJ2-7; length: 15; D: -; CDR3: CASSVGAAGLYEQYF; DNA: TGTGCCAGCAGCGTAGGGGCGGCAGGGCTCTACGAGCAGTACTTC
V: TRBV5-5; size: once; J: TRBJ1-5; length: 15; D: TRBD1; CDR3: CASSPRTGWDQPQHF; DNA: TGTGCCAGCAGCCCCCGGACAGGGTGGGATCAGCCCCAGCATTTT
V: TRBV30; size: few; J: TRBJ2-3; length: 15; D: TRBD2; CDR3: CAWVPGRGSADTQYF; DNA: TGTGCCTGGGTTCCGGGGCGGGGGAGCGCCGATACGCAGTATTTT
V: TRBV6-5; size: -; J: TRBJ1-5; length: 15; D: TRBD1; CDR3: CASRETGGGNQPQHF; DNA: TGTGCCAGCAGGGAGACAGGGGGAGGCAATCAGCCCCAGCATTTT
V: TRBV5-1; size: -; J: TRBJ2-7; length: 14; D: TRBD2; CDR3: CASSMGTSGYEQYF; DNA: TGCGCCAGCAGCATGGGGACTAGCGGCTACGAGCAGTACTTC
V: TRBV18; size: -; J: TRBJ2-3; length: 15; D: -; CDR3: CASSPTIGDFTTQYF; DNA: TGTGCCAGCTCACCCACCATAGGGGATTTCACTACGCAGTATTTT
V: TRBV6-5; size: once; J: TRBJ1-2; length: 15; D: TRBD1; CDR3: CASSYSTGQGYGYTF; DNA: TGTGCCAGCAGTTACTCGACAGGACAGGGATATGGCTACACCTTC
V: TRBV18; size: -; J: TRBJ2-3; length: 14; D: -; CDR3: CASSPGMFPDTQYF; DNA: TGTGCCAGCTCCCCGGGAATGTTCCCAGATACGCAGTATTTT
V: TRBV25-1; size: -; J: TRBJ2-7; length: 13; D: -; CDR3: CASSETIQHEQYF; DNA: TGTGCCAGCAGTGAAACCATACAGCACGAGCAGTACTTC
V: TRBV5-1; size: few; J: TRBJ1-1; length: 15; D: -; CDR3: CASRGLGLGNTEAFF; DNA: TGCGCCAGCAGGGGGTTGGGACTTGGGAACACTGAAGCTTTCTTT
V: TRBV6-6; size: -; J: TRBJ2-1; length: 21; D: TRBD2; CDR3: CASRSFGLAGGRGFSYNEQFF; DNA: TGTGCCAGCCGCTCTTTCGGACTAGCGGGAGGACGGGGTTTCTCCTACAATGAGCAGTTCTTC
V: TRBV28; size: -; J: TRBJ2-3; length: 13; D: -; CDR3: CASSLLSGDTQYF; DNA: TGTGCCAGCAGTTTATTATCCGGGGATACGCAGTATTTT
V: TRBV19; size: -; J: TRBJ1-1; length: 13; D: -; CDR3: CASSIGGIAEAFF; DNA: TGTGCCAGTAGTATAGGGGGCATAGCAGAAGCTTTCTTT
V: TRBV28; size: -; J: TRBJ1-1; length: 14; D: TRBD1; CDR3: CASSSSGTGLFAFF; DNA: TGTGCCAGCAGTTCCTCCGGGACAGGCTTGTTTGCTTTCTTT
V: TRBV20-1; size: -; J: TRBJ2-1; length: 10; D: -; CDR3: CSARSNEQFF; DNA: TGCAGTGCTAGGAGCAATGAGCAGTTCTTC
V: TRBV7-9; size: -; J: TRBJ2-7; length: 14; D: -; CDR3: CASSFSGVSYEQYF; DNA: TGTGCCAGCAGCTTCTCAGGGGTCTCCTACGAGCAGTACTTC
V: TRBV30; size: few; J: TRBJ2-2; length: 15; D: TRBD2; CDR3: CAWSFGGGNTGELFF; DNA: TGTGCCTGGAGTTTCGGCGGGGGGAACACCGGGGAGCTGTTTTTT
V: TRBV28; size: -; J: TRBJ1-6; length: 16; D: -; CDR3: CASSTRTLVGNSPLHF; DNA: TGTGCCAGCAGTACCCGGACATTGGTCGGAAATTCACCCCTCCACTTT